The T cell receptor (beta chain) described here comes from a study of cytomegalovirus exposure and HLA in healthy donors. PCR involved 60 Vbeta and 13 Jbeta primers. Methods used by the authors: Some 80 million unique TCR beta chains, 9.5 million to 14 million shared, were counted in a later analysis. Here immunoSEQ multiplex PCR was the method, and the copy in TCRdb shows in-frame clones only, minus some. V and J calls and clone size are as listed in that table; D and trimming were resolved from the DNA. The profile shows about 150,000 clones, approximately 80% of them singletons. J was trimmed by 2 bases and V by 0 bases; bases with no gene match: 5. The CDR3 extends over 15 amino acids. Germline assignment: CDR1 SGHKS and CDR2 YYEKEE (reference sequence).

The receptor was derived from a woman between 40 and 50 years old in good health and CMV-seropositive. Material for sequencing was PBMCs. The chain combines TRBV5-5 with TRBJ2-7, with TRBD1 identical over 7 bases. The CDR3 DNA reads as TGTGCCAGCAGCTTGGCTGGGACAGTCACCTACGAGCAGTACTTC. This encodes CASSLAGTVTYEQYF.